This T cell receptor beta chain was documented in a study of T cell repertoires in cytomegalovirus infection. Study background: Indications came from public TCR beta signatures; they pointed to CMV infection and to a matching HLA type. General study points: There were carriers of CMV plus the relevant HLA, and cumulative public TCR beta family frequency identified them. There were HLA-C-restricted CMV-specific TCR beta clonotypes dominating the ex vivo response.

Worth noting for this clonotype: Its antigen is not identified.

TCRdb analysed the reads with MiXCR anew, one entry per CDR3 protein. The repertoire includes 700,000 to 950,000 distinct CDR3 sequences, less than 35% of them detected once, and over 10% sits in the top ten. With 8 bases clipped from V and 0 bases from J, the junction kept 7 bases outside the gene matches. Germline V gene sequence: CDR1 MNHEY, CDR2 SMNVEV (reference sequence). The CDR3 runs to 15 residues. The specimen was cultured CD8+ T cells from PBMCs, collected from culture after CMV antigen stimulation. The sequence came from a human donor in good health (CMV status not recorded). Some clones in this sample may be carry-over from other donors' samples. The chain combines TRBV27 with TRBJ2-1, with TRBD2 identical over 7 bases. CDR3 in amino acids: CASGPGLFSYNEQFF. CDR3 nucleotides: TGTGCCAGCGGTCCGGGACTATTCTCCTACAATGAGCAGTTCTTC.